The 19 T cell receptor beta chains listed next were all sequenced from one sample in a study of cytomegalovirus exposure and HLA in healthy donors. PCR amplification relied on 60 Vbeta primers (plus 13 Jbeta primers). The table came from immunoSEQ multiplex PCR; TCRdb's copy has only in-frame clones and leaves some out. The profile shows some 120,000 clones, over 60% of them singletons. Sequencing was carried out using PBMCs. The receptors were gathered from a man aged 50 to 59 in good health and CMV-seronegative.

The rearrangement joins TRBV6-1 to TRBJ2-2; D perhaps matches TRBD2 (5 bases). Germline-derived CDR1 and CDR2 are MNHNS and SASEGT. The CDR3 sequence is 11 residues long. V gave up 6 bases and J gave up 8 bases, with 7 bases separating them. The CDR3 is CASRSGGELFF. The CDR3 bases are TGTGCCAGCAGGTCGGGGGGGGAGCTGTTTTTT.

The chain joins TRBV6-6 to TRBJ1-2; 7 bases fit TRBD1. Unmatched junction bases numbered 8, after V lost 6 bases and J lost 4 bases. The V gene's germline CDR1 is MNHNY and CDR2 SVGAGI (reference sequence). This CDR3 has 14 residues. Here the CDR3 reads CASRPQGLGYGYTF. As DNA, the CDR3 is TGTGCCAGCAGACCACAGGGGTTAGGCTATGGCTACACCTTC.

The CDR3 DNA reads as TGTGCCAGCAGTTACGCGGGACAGGGATTAGAAAAACTGTTTTTT. This codes for CASSYAGQGLEKLFF. The chain has TRBV6-5 and TRBJ1-4, with 9 nucleotides matching TRBD1. Trimming cost V 2 bases and J 8 bases; bases outside gene matches: 6. The CDR3 has 15 residues. CDR1 and CDR2 from the germline V gene are MNHEY and SVGAGI.

This chain links TRBV18 with TRBJ1-1; D unclear. The CDR3 has 16 amino acids. V dropped 3 bases and J dropped 2 bases, with 16 bases sitting between them. The germline V gene encodes CDR1 KGHSH and CDR2 LQKENI. The CDR3 reads CASSPDQATLNTEAFF. The CDR3 DNA sequence: TGTGCCAGCTCACCGGATCAGGCCACTCTTAACACTGAAGCTTTCTTT. The whole variable domain, remainder taken from reference TRBV18 and TRBJ1-1, is NAGVMQNPRHLVRRRGQEARLRCSPMKGHSHVYWYRQLPEEGLKFMVYLQKENIIDESGMPKERFSAEFPKEGPSILRIQQVVRGDSAAYFCASSPDQATLNTEAFFGQGTRLTVV.

The V call is TRBV6-1, the J call TRBJ1-2; no clear D gene. From germline, CDR1 is MNHNS and CDR2 SASEGT. The germline V and J ends were trimmed by 4 bases and 7 bases, with 13 bases remaining between them. CDR3 length: 13 residues. The CDR3 loop is CASSGSFVSGYTF. In DNA form, the CDR3 reads TGTGCCAGCAGTGGTTCGTTCGTTTCTGGCTACACCTTC.

This clone has a handful of counts. The chain has TRBV5-1 and TRBJ2-1; tentative D call: TRBD2 (6 bases). The germline V gene encodes CDR1 SGHRS and CDR2 YFSETQ. The CDR3 length is 14 residues. The V end lost 0 bases, the J end lost 8 bases, and 12 bases lay between the germline ends. CDR3 sequence reads: CASSLAEEGDEQFF. The CDR3, as DNA: TGCGCCAGCAGCTTGGCCGAGGAGGGCGATGAGCAGTTCTTC.

The CDR3 nucleotides are TGTGCCAGCAGCGTAGGGGACAGGGTAACGACCGGGGAGCTGTTTTTT. It codes for CASSVGDRVTTGELFF. The rearrangement links TRBV9 to TRBJ2-2; 9 nucleotides align to TRBD1. Germline V gives CDR1 SGDLS, CDR2 YYNGEE. The J segment lost 5 bases and the V segment lost 0 bases, leaving 5 bases of the junction unmatched. This CDR3 region has 16 residues. The variable domain in full, with the rest retrieved from reference TRBV9 and TRBJ2-2, is DSGVTQTPKHLITATGQRVTLRCSPRSGDLSVYWYQQSLDQGLQFLIQYYNGEERAKGNILERFSAQQFPDLHSELNLSSLELGDSALYFCASSVGDRVTTGELFFGEGSRLTVL.

This clone turned up a few times. V is TRBV2 and J is TRBJ2-1; TRBD1 might be the D (5 bases). This CDR3 is built from 15 residues. The germline V and J ends were trimmed by 10 bases and 5 bases, with 21 bases remaining between them. Germline CDR1 reads SNHLY; CDR2 reads FYNNEI. CDR3 loop: CATTALQGFHNEQFF. CDR3 nucleotide sequence: TGTGCCACGACAGCACTCCAGGGCTTCCACAATGAGCAGTTCTTC.

V gene TRBV28 combines with J gene TRBJ2-3; TRBD2 agrees at 8 bases. The CDR3 length is 18 residues. CDR1 and CDR2 (germline): MDHEN, SYDVKM. V shed 6 bases, J shed 1 base, and the junction held 15 bases outside the gene matches. The CDR3 loop reads CASSSLAGFGVGTDTQYF. DNA of the CDR3: TGTGCCAGCAGCTCTCTAGCGGGCTTTGGCGTTGGCACAGATACGCAGTATTTT.

This clone was detected a few times. The V gene is TRBV6-6, the J gene TRBJ2-5; 10 positions match TRBD2. CDR3 size: 16 residues. Germline trimming cut 4 bases from V and 2 bases from J; bases unmatched to any gene: 7. The germline gives CDR1 MNHNY, CDR2 SVGAGI (reference sequence). The CDR3: CASSWGLAPSQETQYF. CDR3 sequence (DNA): TGTGCCAGCAGTTGGGGACTAGCGCCCTCTCAAGAGACCCAGTACTTC.

The chain employs TRBV6-6 and TRBJ2-3, with 8 bases that match TRBD1. The CDR3 consists of 14 residues. Trimming took 5 bases from V and 7 from J; bases not matched to a gene: 8. CDR1 MNHNY and CDR2 SVGAGI come from the germline V gene (reference sequence). The CDR3, as DNA: TGTGCCAGCAGTGGACAGGGCCTAAGAAATACGCAGTATTTT. Encoded protein: CASSGQGLRNTQYF.

The chain combines TRBV14 with TRBJ2-3; possible D gene TRBD1, 6 bases. Germline V gene lookup returns CDR1 SGHDN and CDR2 FVKESK. Trimming left V 2 bases short and J 11 bases short, with 11 bases between. The CDR3 has 12 amino acids. The CDR3 DNA reads as TGTGCCAGCAGCCAAACAGGGTCAGAGCAGTATTTT. It encodes CASSQTGSEQYF.

The J gene is TRBJ2-2, the V gene TRBV19; TRBD1 aligns across 8 bases. Germline values: CDR1 LNHDA, CDR2 SQIVND (reference sequence). The length of the CDR3 is 13 residues. Trimming removed 6 bases from V and 6 bases from J; junction bases left unmatched: 3. CDR3 in DNA: TGTGCCAGTAGACAGGGGGACCCCGGGGAGCTGTTTTTT. As protein: CASRQGDPGELFF.

V and J are TRBV6-6 and TRBJ1-4; 7 positions match TRBD1. Germline-derived CDR1 and CDR2 are MNHNY and SVGAGI (reference sequence). There are 13 residues in the CDR3. V gave up 5 bases and J gave up 5 bases; unmatched junction bases: 2. CDR3 sequence reads: CASSPTGNEKLFF. The CDR3 DNA follows: TGTGCCAGCAGTCCGACAGGGAATGAAAAACTGTTTTTT.

This clone showed up just once. The rearrangement uses TRBV2 and TRBJ2-5; the D gene is possibly TRBD2 (5 bases). The end of the DNA is better explained by TRBJ2-7, so the J call may be wrong. The germline V gene has CDR1 SNHLY and CDR2 FYNNEI. This CDR3 comprises 14 residues. This chain's CDR3 is CASSTGGLDYEQYF. The CDR3 DNA reads TGTGCCAGCAGTACCGGCGGGCTTGACTACGAGCAGTACTTC.

The CDR3 here is CASSRDSPNSPLHF. CDR3 bases: TGTGCCAGCAGCCGTGACAGTCCAAATTCACCCCTCCACTTT. The V call is TRBV6-5, the J call TRBJ1-6, with D possibly being TRBD1 (5 bases). The V end was cut by 6 bases, the J end by 7 bases, with 13 bases between. CDR1 and CDR2 from the germline V gene are MNHEY and SVGAGI. The CDR3 spans 14 residues.

This clone appeared a few times. V usage is TRBV19 and J usage is TRBJ2-7; 9 nucleotides line up with TRBD1. From germline, CDR1 is LNHDA and CDR2 SQIVND (reference sequence). The CDR3 spans 13 residues. V gave up 9 bases and J gave up 7 bases; unmatched junction bases: 10. Here the CDR3 reads CASSQTGGSEQYV. In nucleotides, the CDR3 is TGTGCCAGCTCTCAGACAGGGGGGTCAGAGCAGTACGTC.

The chain joins TRBV2 to TRBJ1-2; 7 bases match TRBD1. CDR1 is SNHLY and CDR2 is FYNNEI in the germline V gene. V dropped 6 bases and J dropped 0; count of bases not matched to a gene: 4. CDR3 length: 14 amino acids. As DNA, the CDR3 is TGTGCCAGCAGACGACAGGGTTCTAACTATGGCTACACCTTC. Translating gives CASRRQGSNYGYTF.

In this sample, this clone turned up once. The chain uses TRBV5-5 and TRBJ1-5, with 8 positions matching TRBD1. CDR3 length equals 15 residues. The germline V gene encodes CDR1 SGHKS and CDR2 YYEKEE (reference sequence). With 4 bases clipped from V and 5 bases from J, the junction kept 8 bases outside the gene matches. The CDR3 coding sequence is TGTGCCAGCAGCGCAGGGGGCTGGGGGGATCAGCCCCAGCATTTT. Encoded protein: CASSAGGWGDQPQHF.